A selection of T cell receptor beta chains follows, all from one sample in a study of early stage breast cancer tumors. The repertoire was sequenced with immunoSEQ multiplex PCR; TCRdb's copy has only in-frame clones and lacks some. The sample consists of 6,500 to 8,000 clones, 50% to 75% of them appearing once. The sample was normal breast tissue next to the tumor. The receptors were sampled from a person aged 50 to 59 with breast cancer. Each CDR3 is given with its conserved first and last residue. Each record gives: D gene, V gene, J gene, clone size, CDR3 DNA, CDR3 protein. A D gene is named only where the DNA matches it firmly. Not all rows give a size; the values are once, few, many and, for expanded clones, a class.

NA	TRBV2	TRBJ2-1	NA	TGTGCCAGCAGTGGAGATAGGGGCAATGAGCAGTTCTTC	CASSGDRGNEQFF
TRBD2	TRBV14	TRBJ2-3	NA	TGTGCCAGCAGCCGACTAGCGGGAGGCCATCGGGGAGATACGCAGTATTTT	CASSRLAGGHRGDTQYF
NA	TRBV7-8	TRBJ2-6	NA	TGTGCCAGCAGCTTAATCCGCAGGGCTTCTGGGGCCAACGTCCTGACTTTC	CASSLIRRASGANVLTF
NA	TRBV11-2	TRBJ1-2	large	TGTGCCAGCAGCTTAGCCGAGGGAGGGTACTATGGCTACACCTTC	CASSLAEGGYYGYTF
NA	TRBV7-8	TRBJ2-3	large	TGTGCCAGCAGTAAGGGGGGAGGACCCACAGATACGCAGTATTTT	CASSKGGGPTDTQYF
NA	TRBV5-1	TRBJ2-5	NA	TGCGCCAGCAGCCCTGGGTGGGGTTCCCCAGAGACCCAGTACTTC	CASSPGWGSPETQYF
NA	TRBV15	TRBJ1-1	few	TGTGCCACCAGCCCCCGAGGGATCGAGGCTTTCTTT	CATSPRGIEAFF
TRBD1	TRBV6-5	TRBJ2-2	NA	TGTGCCAGCAGTTGGGGACAGGGTACCGGGGAGCTGTTTTTT	CASSWGQGTGELFF
NA	TRBV7-6	TRBJ2-1	NA	TGTACCAGCAGCTTAGGGTCAGAGCAGTTCTTC	CTSSLGSEQFF
NA	TRBV9	TRBJ1-4	NA	TGTGCCAGCAGCGTAGGTTCAGGGTCTGTTGAAAAACTGTTTTTT	CASSVGSGSVEKLFF
NA	TRBV19	TRBJ1-4	NA	TGTGCCAGTAGCCCGGGGACGGCAACTAATGAAAAACTGTTTTTT	CASSPGTATNEKLFF
TRBD2	TRBV5-1	TRBJ2-1	NA	TGCGCCAGCAGCTTGGGGACTAGCACCTACAATGAGCAGTTCTTC	CASSLGTSTYNEQFF
TRBD2	TRBV29-1	TRBJ2-1	NA	TGCAGCGTGTACTCGGCTTTGGCGGGAGGGCTCTACAATGAGCAGTTCTTC	CSVYSALAGGLYNEQFF
TRBD2	TRBV6-5	TRBJ2-3	NA	TGTGCCAGCAGTTATGGGACTAGCGACACAGATACGCAGTATTTT	CASSYGTSDTDTQYF
TRBD2	TRBV6-1	TRBJ2-7	NA	TGTGCCAGCAGTGAGGGACTAGCTCCCTACGAGCAGTACTTC	CASSEGLAPYEQYF
NA	TRBV14	TRBJ1-2	NA	TGTGCCAGCAGCCAAGTGAAAGACTATGGCTACACCTTC	CASSQVKDYGYTF
NA	TRBV7-7	TRBJ2-5	NA	TGTGCTAGCAGCCCCACAGGGCGCGGGGAGACCCAGTACTTC	CASSPTGRGETQYF
NA	TRBV27	TRBJ1-1	NA	TGTGCCAGCAGTTTATTAGGTAGCGGGATATCGAGCACTGAAGCTTTCTTT	CASSLLGSGISSTEAFF
TRBD2	TRBV7-6	TRBJ2-2	once	TGTGCCAGCAGCCCTACTAGCGGGAGTTCCGGGGAGCTGTTTTTT	CASSPTSGSSGELFF
NA	TRBV27	TRBJ2-7	NA	TGTGCCAGCAGTATTCCTTCCCTCCACGAGCAGTACTTC	CASSIPSLHEQYF
NA	TRBV14	TRBJ2-5	once	TGTGCCAGCAGCCGGGGGCTCCAAGAGACCCAGTACTTC	CASSRGLQETQYF
TRBD2	TRBV18	TRBJ2-1	NA	TGTGCCAGCTCACCATCCGCGGGAGCTGTAAATGAGCAGTTCTTC	CASSPSAGAVNEQFF
TRBD1	TRBV7-9	TRBJ2-3	NA	TGTGCCAGCAGCCCAGGGACAGGGAGGGTCAGTACGCAGTATTTT	CASSPGTGRVSTQYF
NA	TRBV2	TRBJ2-7	NA	TGTGCCAGCAGTAACTCCTACGAGCAGTACTTC	CASSNSYEQYF
TRBD1	TRBV10-3	TRBJ2-6	few	TGTGCCATCAACTCAGGACAGGGGGCATACTCTGGGGCCAACGTCCTGACTTTC	CAINSGQGAYSGANVLTF
NA	TRBV5-4	TRBJ1-1	NA	TGTGCCAGCAGCTTGGGTATTTTGGGGGCTAGGACTGAAGCTTTCTTT	CASSLGILGARTEAFF
TRBD2	TRBV11-2	TRBJ2-2	NA	TGTGCCAGCAGCCTTAGCGGGGCCGGGGAGCTGTTTTTT	CASSLSGAGELFF
NA	TRBV6-6	TRBJ1-2	NA	TGTGCCAGCACCAAAGGGAACAGCAACTATGGCTACACCTTC	CASTKGNSNYGYTF
TRBD2	TRBV2	TRBJ2-3	NA	TGTGCCAGCAGTGCGGGACTAGCGGGTACTAGCACAGATACGCAGTATTTT	CASSAGLAGTSTDTQYF
TRBD2	TRBV7-3	TRBJ2-7	NA	TGTGCCAGCAGCCGGGGGGTCGGCGAGGGGTACGAGCAGTACTTC	CASSRGVGEGYEQYF
NA	TRBV7-2	TRBJ2-2	NA	TGTGCCAGCAGCTTCCGACAGAACACCGGGGAGCTGTTTTTT	CASSFRQNTGELFF
NA	TRBV6-5	TRBJ2-7	few	TGTGCCAGCAGTATTCGGACCTACGAGCAGTACTTC	CASSIRTYEQYF
NA	TRBV6-5	TRBJ2-3	NA	TGTGCCAGCAGTTACTTCGCGCCTAGCACAGATACGCAGTATTTT	CASSYFAPSTDTQYF
NA	TRBV6-1	TRBJ1-1	NA	TGTGCCAGCAGAGACGGAGGGATGAACACTGAAGCTTTCTTT	CASRDGGMNTEAFF
TRBD2	TRBV7-8	TRBJ2-1	few	TGTGCCAGCAGCTTAGGGACTAGCGGCAATGAGCAGTTCTTC	CASSLGTSGNEQFF
NA	TRBV5-5	TRBJ2-2	few	TGTGCCAGCAGCTTTGGTAGCCGGAACACCGGGGAGCTGTTTTTT	CASSFGSRNTGELFF
TRBD2	TRBV9	TRBJ2-2	few	TGTGCCAGCAGCACAAGACTAGCGGGGAACACCGGGGAGCTGTTTTTT	CASSTRLAGNTGELFF
NA	TRBV7-8	TRBJ1-5	few	TGTGCCAGCAGCTTACCGCCCGAGGGCAGTACCTCTCGCAATCAGCCCCAGCATTTT	CASSLPPEGSTSRNQPQHF
TRBD1	TRBV5-6	TRBJ1-1	NA	TGTGCCAGCAGCTTACCGGGACAGGGGGAATGGGCTGAAGCTTTCTTT	CASSLPGQGEWAEAFF
TRBD2	TRBV18	TRBJ2-3	NA	TGTGCCAGCTCACCAAGCCGGGCCTTAAGCGGGACCCGGGCAGATACGCAGTATTTT	CASSPSRALSGTRADTQYF
TRBD2	TRBV19	TRBJ2-3	NA	TGTGCCAGTAGTATAGGCGGGAGGGCCCAAGATACGCAGTATTTT	CASSIGGRAQDTQYF
NA	TRBV7-6	TRBJ2-5	NA	TGTGCCAGCAGCTTATTGGTGGCGGGGGCTATCCAAGAGACCCAGTACTTC	CASSLLVAGAIQETQYF
NA	TRBV6-1	TRBJ2-2	NA	TGTGCCAGCTGGACCGAGAACACCGGGGAGCTGTTTTTT	CASWTENTGELFF
NA	TRBV5-4	TRBJ1-5	once	TGTGCCAGCAGCGCCCGGGGTAGCAATCAGCCCCAGCATTTT	CASSARGSNQPQHF
TRBD1	TRBV6-6	TRBJ1-4	large	TGTGCCAGCAGTCGAGGGACAGGGGCTAATGAAAAACTGTTTTTT	CASSRGTGANEKLFF
TRBD1	TRBV27	TRBJ2-7	few	TGTGCCAGCAGTTTATCCTTGGGACAGTGGAACGAGCAGTACTTC	CASSLSLGQWNEQYF
TRBD2	TRBV5-1	TRBJ2-3	NA	TGCGCCAGCAGCCAGCAGCTAGCGGGTTCAGATACGCAGTATTTT	CASSQQLAGSDTQYF
NA	TRBV7-6	TRBJ1-2	NA	TGTGCCAGCGCGGACAGTCCTAACTATGGCTACACCTTC	CASADSPNYGYTF
NA	TRBV20-1	TRBJ2-3	NA	TGCAGTGCTAACACAGATACGCAGTATTTT	CSANTDTQYF
TRBD1	TRBV6-5	TRBJ2-7	NA	TGTGCCAGCAGTTCCACCCTAGGGGGCGGCGAGCAGTACTTC	CASSSTLGGGEQYF
NA	TRBV4-2	TRBJ2-5	NA	TGTGCCAGCAGCCAAGTTGTAGGAGTAAGGGAGACCCAGTACTTC	CASSQVVGVRETQYF
TRBD2	TRBV6-5	TRBJ2-7	NA	TGTGCCAGCAGCCCCCAGCGGGATGGTCGGCAGTACTTC	CASSPQRDGRQYF
NA	TRBV20-1	TRBJ1-1	few	TGCAGTGCTACCCTTTCTTACGAAGCTTTCTTT	CSATLSYEAFF
TRBD2	TRBV19	TRBJ2-7	NA	TGTGCCAGTAGTAGAGCGGGAGAGTGGTACGAGCAGTACTTC	CASSRAGEWYEQYF
NA	TRBV10-3	TRBJ1-1	NA	TGTGCCATCAGTGACCATCCAGGCCCAAGCACTGAAGCTTTCTTT	CAISDHPGPSTEAFF
NA	TRBV20-1	TRBJ1-1	NA	TGCAGTGCTAGAGATATCGCTGAAGCTTTCTTT	CSARDIAEAFF
NA	TRBV19	TRBJ1-1	NA	TGTGCCAGTAGTAACCGGGCCTCCGAAAAGGGTTTCTTT	CASSNRASEKGFF
NA	TRBV5-1	TRBJ2-5	NA	TGCGCCAGCAGCTTGGACAGGGTGGGCGTCGAGACCCAGTACTTC	CASSLDRVGVETQYF
NA	TRBV5-4	TRBJ2-3	NA	TGTGCCAGCAGCCTGGCTGGCTCCACAGATACGCAGTATTTT	CASSLAGSTDTQYF
NA	TRBV5-6	TRBJ2-5	few	TGTGCCAGCAGCTCGGCCGGGACTGGCCCGGAGACCCAGTACTTC	CASSSAGTGPETQYF